Included here is one T cell receptor (beta chain) sequence, with context. The antigen remains unidentified. The data were obtained in a study of cytomegalovirus exposure and HLA in healthy donors. Germline V gene data show CDR1 as SQVTM and CDR2 as ANQGSEA. V shed 2 bases and J 6 bases; nucleotides not matched to a gene: 7. The CDR3 has 14 residues. General study findings and limits: Later analysis associated a missense DCLRE1C variant with TCR beta V- and J-gene trimming. Presence/absence analysis assumed near-uniform sequencing depth across donors. Later analysis identified 16,951 TCR beta sequences associated with HLA alleles, using a false discovery rate threshold of 0.05. Both high specificity and high sensitivity reportedly marked the classifier's diagnosis of cytomegalovirus status.

The PCR made use of 60 Vbeta and 13 Jbeta primers. Libraries were prepared by immunoSEQ multiplex PCR; TCRdb keeps only in-frame clonotypes and omits some of them. The sample has about 84,000 clones, and its top ten clones hold about 0.5%. V and J are TRBV29-1 and TRBJ2-7; 10 bases line up with TRBD1. The receptor was isolated from a man aged 45-60 years in good health and CMV-seronegative. The sequencing input was PBMCs. CDR3 coding DNA: TGCAGCGTTGAAATCGGGACAGGGGTTGCCGAGCAGTACTTC. Encoded protein: CSVEIGTGVAEQYF.